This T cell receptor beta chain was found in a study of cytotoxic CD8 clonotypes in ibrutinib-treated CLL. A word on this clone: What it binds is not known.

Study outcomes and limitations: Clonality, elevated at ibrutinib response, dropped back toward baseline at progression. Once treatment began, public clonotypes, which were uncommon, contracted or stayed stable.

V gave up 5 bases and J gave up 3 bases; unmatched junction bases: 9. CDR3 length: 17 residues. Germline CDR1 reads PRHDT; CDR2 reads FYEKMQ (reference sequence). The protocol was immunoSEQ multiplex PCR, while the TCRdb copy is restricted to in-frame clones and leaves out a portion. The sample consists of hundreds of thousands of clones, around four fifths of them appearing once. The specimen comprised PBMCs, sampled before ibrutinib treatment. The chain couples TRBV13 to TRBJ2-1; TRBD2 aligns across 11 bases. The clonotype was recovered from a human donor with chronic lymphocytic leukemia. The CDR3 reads CASSLRSGRAVYNEQFF. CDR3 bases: TGTGCCAGCAGCCTACGTAGCGGGAGGGCTGTCTACAATGAGCAGTTCTTC.